This TCR beta chain is drawn from a study of CD8 T cells in ankylosing spondylitis. Study outcomes and limitations: A motif of roughly 8 highly homologous TCR beta variants was seen as apparently characteristic of ankylosing spondylitis blood. Researchers report that disease-linked clones proved CD8+ and relatively rare in peripheral blood. Within matched ankylosing spondylitis synovial fluid, disease-linked clones were reportedly significantly enriched.

Construction of TCR beta libraries was performed using quantitative 5'-RACE with molecular barcodes. TCRdb processed the 5' RACE reads anew with MiXCR; each CDR3 protein has one entry. Of roughly 170,000 distinct CDR3 sequences in the sample, around a tenth are singletons; the top ten hold about 16%. This clonotype was found a few times. Its antigen remains unidentified. The germline V gene has CDR1 MNHEY and CDR2 SMNVEV (reference sequence). The CDR3 is made up of 14 amino acids. Trimming cost V 7 bases and J 5 bases; bases outside gene matches: 9. The source material was blood, either unsorted or a sorted T cell fraction (not recorded which). The rearrangement joins TRBV27 to TRBJ2-7; 9 bases align to TRBD2. This TCR was sampled from a female donor with ankylosing spondylitis or in good health (not recorded which). The CDR3 reads CASNPGTSLDEQYF. The DNA for the CDR3 is TGTGCCAGCAATCCCGGGACTAGCTTGGACGAGCAGTACTTC.